The present TCR beta chain was sequenced within a study of beta chain features in type 1 diabetes (dated by TCRdb to between 2017 and 2018). Background for the entire study: Mean age, gender distribution, total cell number and subset yield were not different between patients and healthy donors. A total of 90 million to 140 million sorted cells were examined across all samples, and RNA yield correlated strongly with the number of cells per subset. In the study, recently diagnosed type 1 diabetes patients and matched healthy donors were compared on the TCRB repertoires of their sorted circulating CD4+ T cell subsets. Regulatory and stem cell-like memory subsets were isolated from only 8 patients and about 8 healthy donors, whereas naive and central memory subsets came from all 28 donors. Results the study describes overall, beyond this receptor: In all four CD4+ subsets, TCRB CDR3 length was moderately but significantly shorter in type 1 diabetes patients. Naive, central memory and regulatory TCRB repertoires appeared to be more similar among patients than among healthy donors. PCR might favor shorter templates, but patient and control samples were amplified and corrected together, so any skew would affect both groups equally. At VDJ recombination sites, patients with type 1 diabetes made fewer insertions and deleted more nucleotides, a pattern implying thymic rearrangement abnormalities. Sequencing cDNA rather than genomic DNA could over-represent highly expressing activated cells, although activation and CD3 levels did not differ between groups. HLA sub-analyses involved small numbers of individuals, so any influence of HLA type on TCRB rearrangement remained unresolved.

On this clone itself: Its antigen remains unidentified. Base quality data are lacking; no much larger clone is found one base away.

Each donor gave one peripheral blood draw, averaging approximately 110 mL, which was collected into heparinised tubes. A BD FACSAria II was used to sort naive, central memory, regulatory and stem cell-like memory CD4+ T cells with a panel that included CD45RO, CCR7, CD25, CD127, CD95 and CD27. Every sorted population had a purity above 95%. PBMCs were isolated immediately by Lymphoprep density gradient centrifugation and stained directly without culture. So that batch effects would be minimized, each experiment stained and sorted samples in pairs, pairing one healthy donor with one patient. CDR1 and CDR2 are drawn from the germline V gene (reference sequence): LNHDA, SQIVND. There are 15 amino acids in the CDR3, from cysteine to phenylalanine inclusive. The read is trimmed to its CDR3 DNA, 45 bases read in frame from base 1. Compared with germline, V lacks 1 base and J lacks 4 bases; bases without a gene match: 4.

The entire amount of isolated RNA was reverse transcribed using the High Capacity cDNA Reverse Transcription Kit, so the sequenced TCRB transcripts were expressed ones. Deep immunoSEQ sequencing was applied to naive, central memory and regulatory T cell samples, giving an average of about 3.8 million total reads per sample. Sorted cells were lysed in RLT buffer and RNA was extracted with DNase-treated RNeasy Micro or Mini kits, depending on cell number. Each cell subset was processed separately to prevent cross-contamination, with patient and healthy donor samples processed together. The immunoSEQ multiplex PCR was used to amplify TCRB sequences from cDNA, generating 87-bp fragments that spanned the CDR3 region. Sequencing of the amplicons was performed on the Illumina HiSeq platform. The study's own analysis went as follows. Synthetic template baselines were used to correct PCR bias computationally, reads within Hamming distance 2 were collapsed together, and singletons that could not be merged were discarded. Reads were aligned against IMGT to assign V, D and J genes, CDR3 length and insertions or deletions at six rearrangement sites. Within each subset, clonotype counts were normalized to the number of sorted cells before true diversity and Gini coefficients were calculated with the tcR R package. The overlap coefficient, calculated on TCRB nucleotide sequences, was used to measure repertoire sharing. TCRdb re-hosts the immuneACCESS table, in-frame sequences only. Its copies lack some clones; in the studies checked, an unresolved V gene accounts for under half of them, and the cause for the rest is not known. That table gives V, J and clone size, and the DNA gave D and trimming. The sample table shows about 150,000 clones, and over 8.5% are seen once. Roughly 2% of the sample is taken by the ten largest.

The sequence links TRBV19 to TRBJ1-5; 7 of the junction bases match TRBD1. This TCR came from a young man in good health. The sample consisted of central memory CD4+ T cells from blood. The sequenced DNA: TGTGCCAGTAGTATAGCCCAACAGGGGAATCAGCCCCAGCATTTT. Translated, this gives CASSIAQQGNQPQHF.